This entry is about one T cell receptor beta chain. The record originates from a study of CD8 T cells in Susac syndrome. An amount of RNA that ranged from roughly 0.45 to 1 ug was reverse transcribed with random hexamers. Each CDR3 protein is one row after TCRdb ran MiXCR on the immunoSEQ multiplex PCR reads. Among 210,000 or so distinct CDR3 sequences listed, around 93% were seen once. V was trimmed by 0 bases and J by 11 bases, leaving 17 bases between them. CDR3 size: 14 residues. Germline lookup yields CDR1 MNHEY and CDR2 SVGAGI. The material sequenced was CD4+ T cells from PBMCs. The TCR originated in a human donor with Susac syndrome. The chain uses TRBV6-5 and TRBJ2-7; D call uncertain. CDR3 in amino acids: CASSYSPVMGTEYF. The CDR3 nucleotides are TGTGCCAGCAGTTACTCTCCCGTCATGGGAACGGAGTACTTC.